Presented here are 5 T cell receptor beta chains from one specimen sequenced in a study of spatial heterogeneity in lung cancer. Study-level results: How many expanded intratumoral alpha and beta TCRs were present tracked the tumor mutation count, which was a count of nonsynonymous mutations.

TCRdb analysed the 5' RACE reads with MiXCR anew, one entry per CDR3 protein. The data contain about 7,900 distinct CDR3 sequences, roughly 7% of them singletons. What these receptors recognize is not known. Stated time point: sample taken at primary tumor resection. Source: lung tumor tissue, taken at surgery. The receptors here all came from a female donor with early-stage non-small cell lung cancer.

At least ten counts were recorded for this clonotype. Being off target in a library aimed at alpha chains, this beta chain has a size of little meaning. The rearrangement uses TRBV9 and TRBJ2-1; 7 nucleotides agree with TRBD1. Unmatched junction bases numbered 10, after V lost 0 bases and J lost 4 bases. This CDR3 is built from 17 residues. CDR1 and CDR2 (germline): SGDLS, YYNGEE. CDR3 sequence: CASSVEAQGDWYNEQFF. CDR3 sequence (DNA): TGTGCCAGCAGCGTAGAGGCTCAGGGGGATTGGTACAATGAGCAGTTCTTC.

About this clonotype itself: This beta chain came through as a stray read in a library set up for alpha chains, and its size says little. J is TRBJ2-7 and V is TRBV27; the D gene could be TRBD1 or TRBD2 (6 bases each). The germline gives CDR1 MNHEY, CDR2 SMNVEV (reference sequence). V lost 5 bases to trimming and J lost 2 bases, with 13 bases between them. The CDR3 totals 14 residues. The CDR3 bases are TGTGCCAGCAGTACCGTAGGGGGGCCCTACGAGCAGTACTTC. Its translation is CASSTVGGPYEQYF.

This clonotype occurred many times. This beta chain represents an off-target read in a library built for alpha chains; its size is of limited meaning. The V call is TRBV2, the J call TRBJ2-5; D may correspond to TRBD1 or TRBD2 (5 bases each). CDR1 is SNHLY, CDR2 FYNNEI, per germline. With 6 bases removed from V and 2 bases from J, the gap between germline ends came to 16 bases. The CDR3 totals 15 residues. CDR3 sequence reads: CASRPDWGPQETQYF. The DNA of the CDR3 is TGTGCCAGCAGACCGGACTGGGGCCCACAAGAGACCCAGTACTTC.

This clonotype has a count of ten or more. This beta chain is an unintended read in a library built for alpha chains; its size means little. This chain uses TRBV19 with TRBJ1-2, with D possibly matching TRBD1 (5 bases). V lost 4 bases and J 4 bases, leaving 7 bases between the germline ends. CDR1 and CDR2 from the germline V gene are LNHDA and SQIVND (reference sequence). The CDR3 is 12 residues long. The DNA for the CDR3 is TGTGCCAGTAGTAACAGGCTCTATGGCTACACCTTC. The encoded protein is CASSNRLYGYTF.

By share, this clonotype counts as medium-sized. Because this beta chain is a stray read in a library intended to capture alpha chains, its abundance should not be given much weight. The rearrangement uses TRBV9 and TRBJ2-1; 11 bases agree with TRBD1. The V gene end was trimmed by 3 bases and the J gene end by 3 bases; junction bases not matched to a gene: 8. The germline gives CDR1 SGDLS, CDR2 YYNGEE. The CDR3 runs 17 residues. The CDR3: CASSARTGGTIYNEQFF. The CDR3 bases are TGTGCCAGCAGCGCCCGGACAGGGGGCACCATCTACAATGAGCAGTTCTTC.